This T cell receptor beta chain originates from a study of a mutant IDH1 vaccine in newly diagnosed glioma. Study details: Following radiotherapy alone, or alongside temozolomide cycles, vaccination was started after an interval of 4-6 weeks. V12 occurred at week 35 and V13 at week 47.

As concerns this clone: What it binds is not known.

Method: immunoSEQ multiplex PCR; TCRdb's copy keeps in-frame clones and lacks some. The repertoire has 35,000 to 45,000 clones, roughly four fifths of them found once; the top ten carry approximately 9.1%. Indicated time point: week 47, end of study. Each vaccine dose was 300 ug of mutant IDH1 20-mer peptide, with topical imiquimod. New WHO grade 3 or 4 astrocytomas that were IDH1-mutant and ATRX-lost occurred in the donors. The V end lost 0 bases, the J end lost 4 bases, and 9 bases lay between the germline ends. CDR3 length equals 14 residues. The V gene's germline CDR1 is MDHEN and CDR2 SYDVKM. Study results and caveats: Pseudoprogression seemingly bore no relation to changes in top peripheral T cell clonotypes.

This receptor was obtained from a man aged 35 to 55 with glioma. This specimen was PBMCs, taken from a glioma patient whose treatment included an IDH1 peptide vaccine. V usage is TRBV28 and J usage is TRBJ1-2; the D gene is possibly TRBD1 (5 bases). Written as DNA, the CDR3 is TGTGCCAGCAGTTTATGGGGGCGAGGCTATGGCTACACCTTC. Translation: CASSLWGRGYGYTF.